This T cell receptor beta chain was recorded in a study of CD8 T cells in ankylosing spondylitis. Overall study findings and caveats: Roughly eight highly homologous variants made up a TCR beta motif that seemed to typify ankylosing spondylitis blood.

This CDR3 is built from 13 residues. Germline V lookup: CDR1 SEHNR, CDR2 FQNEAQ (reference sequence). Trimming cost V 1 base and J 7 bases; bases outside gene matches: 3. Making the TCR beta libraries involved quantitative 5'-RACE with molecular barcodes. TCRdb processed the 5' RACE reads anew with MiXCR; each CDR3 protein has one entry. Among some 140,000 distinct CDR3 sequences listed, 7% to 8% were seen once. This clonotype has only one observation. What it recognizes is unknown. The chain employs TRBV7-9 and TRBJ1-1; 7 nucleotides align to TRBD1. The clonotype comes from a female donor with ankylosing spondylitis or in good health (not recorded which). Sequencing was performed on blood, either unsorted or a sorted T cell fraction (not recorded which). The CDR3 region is CASSLGTGDEAFF. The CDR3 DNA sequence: TGTGCCAGCAGCTTAGGGACAGGAGATGAAGCTTTCTTT.